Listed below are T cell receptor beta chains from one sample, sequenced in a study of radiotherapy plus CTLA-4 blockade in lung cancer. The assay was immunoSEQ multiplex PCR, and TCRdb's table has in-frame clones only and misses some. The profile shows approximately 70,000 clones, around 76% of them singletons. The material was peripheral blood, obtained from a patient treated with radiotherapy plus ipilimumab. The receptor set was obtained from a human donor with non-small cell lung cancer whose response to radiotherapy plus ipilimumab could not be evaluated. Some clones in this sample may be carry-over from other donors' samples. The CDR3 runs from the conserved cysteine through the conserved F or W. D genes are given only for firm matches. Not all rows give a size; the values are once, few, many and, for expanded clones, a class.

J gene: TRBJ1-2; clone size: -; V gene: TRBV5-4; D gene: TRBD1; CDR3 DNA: TGTGCCAGCAGCGTGGACAGGGTTGGCTACACCTTC; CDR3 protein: CASSVDRVGYTF
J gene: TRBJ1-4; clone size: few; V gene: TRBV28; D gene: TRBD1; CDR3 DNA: TGTGCCAGCAGCCCCACAGGGGGCCGGAGTGAAAAACTGTTTTTT; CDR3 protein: CASSPTGGRSEKLFF
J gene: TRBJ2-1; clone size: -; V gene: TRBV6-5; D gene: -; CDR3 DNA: TGTGCCAGCAGCCGGACTGGGAGCAATGAGCAGTTCTTC; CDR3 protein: CASSRTGSNEQFF
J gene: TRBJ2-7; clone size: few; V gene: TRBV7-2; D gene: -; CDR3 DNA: TGTGCCAGCAGCTTGGGACATTTCTACGAGCAGTACTTC; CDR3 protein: CASSLGHFYEQYF
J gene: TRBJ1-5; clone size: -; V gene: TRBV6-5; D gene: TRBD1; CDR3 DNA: TGTGCCAGCAGTTCGGGACAGGGGAATCAGCCCCAGCATTTT; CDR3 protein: CASSSGQGNQPQHF
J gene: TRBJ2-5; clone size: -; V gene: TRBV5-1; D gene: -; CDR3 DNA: TGCGCCAGCTCCCGGGAGTCCTTGACCCAAGAGACCCAGTACTTC; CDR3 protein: CASSRESLTQETQYF
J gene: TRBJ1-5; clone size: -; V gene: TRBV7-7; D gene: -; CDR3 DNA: TGTGCTAGCAGCCTAGTAACAGAGAATCAGCCCCAGCATTTT; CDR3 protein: CASSLVTENQPQHF
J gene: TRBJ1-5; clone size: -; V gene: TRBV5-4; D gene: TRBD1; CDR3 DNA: TGTGCCAGCAGCTCCGGCGGGACAGGGGCCGATCAGCCCCAGCATTTT; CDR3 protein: CASSSGGTGADQPQHF
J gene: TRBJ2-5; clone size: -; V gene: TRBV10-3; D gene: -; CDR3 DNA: TGTGCCATCAGTGCCCCCGGGGTAGTGGAGACCCAGTACTTC; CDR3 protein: CAISAPGVVETQYF
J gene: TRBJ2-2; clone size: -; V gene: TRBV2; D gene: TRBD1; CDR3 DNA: TGTGCCAGCAGGGACAGGGGGCGCACCGGGGAGCTGTTTTTT; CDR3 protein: CASRDRGRTGELFF
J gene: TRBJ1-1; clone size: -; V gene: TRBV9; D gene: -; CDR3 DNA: TGTGCCAGCAGCCCACCCGTGAGTGCTGAAGCTTTCTTT; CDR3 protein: CASSPPVSAEAFF
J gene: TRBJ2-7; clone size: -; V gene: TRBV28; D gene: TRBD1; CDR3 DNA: TGTGCCAGCAGGGTACAGGGGGGTGGCGAGCAGTACTTC; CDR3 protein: CASRVQGGGEQYF
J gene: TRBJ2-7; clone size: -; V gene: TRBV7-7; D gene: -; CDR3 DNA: TGTGCTAGCAGCTTACGAGCTACCCCCGACTACGAGCAGTACTTC; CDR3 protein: CASSLRATPDYEQYF
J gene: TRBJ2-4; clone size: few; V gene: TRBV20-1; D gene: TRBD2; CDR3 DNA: TGCAGTGCTCGAGCGGGGGAACTTCAGTACTTC; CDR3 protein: CSARAGELQYF
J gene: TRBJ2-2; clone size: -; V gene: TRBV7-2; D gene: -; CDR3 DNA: TGTGCCAGCAGCCCGCGCCCCTTATCGAACACCGGGGAGCTGTTTTTT; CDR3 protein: CASSPRPLSNTGELFF
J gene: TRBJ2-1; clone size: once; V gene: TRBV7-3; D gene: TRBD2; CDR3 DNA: TGTGCCAGCAGCTTAAGGGAGAGGACTAGCGGGGAAGGTGAGCAGTTCTTC; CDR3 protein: CASSLRERTSGEGEQFF
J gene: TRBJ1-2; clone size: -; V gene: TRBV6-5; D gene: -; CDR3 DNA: TGTGCCAGCAACGCCGGAGCTAACTATGGCTACACCTTC; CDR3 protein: CASNAGANYGYTF
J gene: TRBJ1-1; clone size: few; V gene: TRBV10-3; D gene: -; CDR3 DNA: TGTGCCATCAGCAACCTAAGGGACTCCGGAGAGACTGAAGCTTTCTTT; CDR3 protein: CAISNLRDSGETEAFF
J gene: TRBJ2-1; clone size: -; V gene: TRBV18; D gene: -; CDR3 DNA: TGTGCCACCAAAGCTAGCGCCCACTCCTACAATGAGCAGTTCTTC; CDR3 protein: CATKASAHSYNEQFF
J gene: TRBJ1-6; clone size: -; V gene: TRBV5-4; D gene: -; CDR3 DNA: TGTGCCAGCAGCCCCTGGGACTCAAATTCCAATTCACCCCTCCACTTT; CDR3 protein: CASSPWDSNSNSPLHF
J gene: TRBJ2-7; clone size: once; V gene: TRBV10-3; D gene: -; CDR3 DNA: TGTGCCATCAGTGCTTCGAACAGACCCTACGAGCAGTACTTC; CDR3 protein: CAISASNRPYEQYF
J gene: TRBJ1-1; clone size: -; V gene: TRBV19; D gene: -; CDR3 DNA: TGTGCCAGTAGTATCGAGAGAGACACTGAAGCTTTCTTT; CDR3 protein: CASSIERDTEAFF
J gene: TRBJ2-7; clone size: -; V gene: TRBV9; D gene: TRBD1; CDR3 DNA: TGTGCCAGCAGCAAAGACAGGGCCCAACTTTCCTACGAGCAGTACTTC; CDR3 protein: CASSKDRAQLSYEQYF
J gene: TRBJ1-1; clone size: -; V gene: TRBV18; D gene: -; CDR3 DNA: TGTGCCAGCTCCACGGGTGCGAACACTGAAGCTTTCTTT; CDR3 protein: CASSTGANTEAFF
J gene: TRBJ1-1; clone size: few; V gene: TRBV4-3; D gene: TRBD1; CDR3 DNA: TGCGCCAGCAGCCAAGTTGACAGGGTTACTGAAGCTTTCTTT; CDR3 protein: CASSQVDRVTEAFF
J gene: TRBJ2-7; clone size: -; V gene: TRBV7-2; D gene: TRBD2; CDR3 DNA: TGTGCCAGCAGCTTAACTAGCGGGAACCACTACGAGCAGTACTTC; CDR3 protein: CASSLTSGNHYEQYF
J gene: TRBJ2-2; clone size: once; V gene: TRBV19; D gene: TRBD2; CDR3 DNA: TGTGCCAGTAGTATATGGGCTAGCGGACATGGGACCGGGGAGCTGTTTTTT; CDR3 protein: CASSIWASGHGTGELFF
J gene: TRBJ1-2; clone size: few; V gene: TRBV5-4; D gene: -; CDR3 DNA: TGTGCCAGCAGCACTGGACGCCAGGGTAACTATGGCTACACCTTC; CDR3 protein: CASSTGRQGNYGYTF
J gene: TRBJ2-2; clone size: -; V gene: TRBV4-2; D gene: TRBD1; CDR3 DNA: TGTGCCAGCAGTCCTAGCACAGGGGTAAACACCGGGGAGCTGTTTTTT; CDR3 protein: CASSPSTGVNTGELFF
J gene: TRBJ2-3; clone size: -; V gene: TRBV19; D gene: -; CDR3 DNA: TGTGCCAGTAGTATTCTCATGACTAGCACAGATACGCAGTATTTT; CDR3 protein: CASSILMTSTDTQYF
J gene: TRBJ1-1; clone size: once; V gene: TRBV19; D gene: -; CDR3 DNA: TGTGCCAGTAGCCTACAAAGGAGAACTGAAGCTTTCTTT; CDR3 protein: CASSLQRRTEAFF
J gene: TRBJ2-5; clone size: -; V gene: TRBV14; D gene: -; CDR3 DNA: TGTGCCAGCAGCCAAGTGGTGGGGGGGCCAGGAGAGACCCAGTACTTC; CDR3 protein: CASSQVVGGPGETQYF
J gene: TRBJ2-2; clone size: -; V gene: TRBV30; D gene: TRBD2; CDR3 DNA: TGTGCCTGGACCCGACTAGCGGGACACACCGGGGAGCTGTTTTTT; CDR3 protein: CAWTRLAGHTGELFF
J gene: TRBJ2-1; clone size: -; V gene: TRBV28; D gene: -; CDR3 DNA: TGTGCCAGCGGCGAGGATGAGCAGTTCTTC; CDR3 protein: CASGEDEQFF
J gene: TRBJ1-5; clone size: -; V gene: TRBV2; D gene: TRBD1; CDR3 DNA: TGTGCCAGCACCACGGCGGACAGGTTTAATCAGCCCCAGCATTTT; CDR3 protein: CASTTADRFNQPQHF
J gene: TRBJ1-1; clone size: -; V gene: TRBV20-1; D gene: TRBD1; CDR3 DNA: TGCAGTGCCCTTCGACAGGGGGAAGCTTTCTTT; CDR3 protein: CSALRQGEAFF
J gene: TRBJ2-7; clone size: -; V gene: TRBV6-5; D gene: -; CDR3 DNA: TGTGCCAGCAGTTGGGGGGGGCAGCTCCACGAGCAGTACTTC; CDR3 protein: CASSWGGQLHEQYF
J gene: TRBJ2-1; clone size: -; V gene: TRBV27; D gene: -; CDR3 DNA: TGTGCCAGCAGTTTCGGCAGGATCTCCTACAATGAGCAGTTCTTC; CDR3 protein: CASSFGRISYNEQFF
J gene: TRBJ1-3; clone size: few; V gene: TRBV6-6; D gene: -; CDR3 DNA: TGTGCCAGCAGTTACACAGGGTCATCTGGAAACACCATATATTTT; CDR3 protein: CASSYTGSSGNTIYF
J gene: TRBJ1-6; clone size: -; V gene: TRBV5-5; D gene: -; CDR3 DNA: TGTGCCAGCAGCTGGGGACTGACCGTCAGCCTCCACTTT; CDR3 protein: CASSWGLTVSLHF
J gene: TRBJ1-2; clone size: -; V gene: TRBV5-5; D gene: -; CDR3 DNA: TGTGCCAGCAGCTCAACTCAGGGTTCCTATGGCTACACCTTC; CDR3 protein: CASSSTQGSYGYTF
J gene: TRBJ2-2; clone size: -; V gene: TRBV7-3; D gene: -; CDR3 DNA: TGTGCCAGCAGCTTAATGGCCGGGACCGGGGAGCTGTTTTTT; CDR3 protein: CASSLMAGTGELFF
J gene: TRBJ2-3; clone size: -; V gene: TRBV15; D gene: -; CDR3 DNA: TGTGCCACCAGCAGTCTACGGACAGGCACAGATACGCAGTATTTT; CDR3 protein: CATSSLRTGTDTQYF